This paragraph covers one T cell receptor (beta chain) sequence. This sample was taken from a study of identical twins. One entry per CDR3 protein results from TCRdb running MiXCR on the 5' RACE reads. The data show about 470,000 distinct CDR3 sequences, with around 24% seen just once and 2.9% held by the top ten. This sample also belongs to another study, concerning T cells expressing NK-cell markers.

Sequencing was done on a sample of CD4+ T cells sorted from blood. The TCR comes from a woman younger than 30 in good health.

CDR3 in DNA: TGTGCCAGCTCCCCGAGCGCGGGAGGACTCTACGAGCAGTACTTC. This translates into CASSPSAGGLYEQYF. The chain couples TRBV18 to TRBJ2-7, with 8 bases lining up with TRBD2. V was clipped by 6 bases and J by 3 bases; unmatched bases: 10. CDR3 length: 15 residues. Germline V lookup: CDR1 KGHSH, CDR2 LQKENI.